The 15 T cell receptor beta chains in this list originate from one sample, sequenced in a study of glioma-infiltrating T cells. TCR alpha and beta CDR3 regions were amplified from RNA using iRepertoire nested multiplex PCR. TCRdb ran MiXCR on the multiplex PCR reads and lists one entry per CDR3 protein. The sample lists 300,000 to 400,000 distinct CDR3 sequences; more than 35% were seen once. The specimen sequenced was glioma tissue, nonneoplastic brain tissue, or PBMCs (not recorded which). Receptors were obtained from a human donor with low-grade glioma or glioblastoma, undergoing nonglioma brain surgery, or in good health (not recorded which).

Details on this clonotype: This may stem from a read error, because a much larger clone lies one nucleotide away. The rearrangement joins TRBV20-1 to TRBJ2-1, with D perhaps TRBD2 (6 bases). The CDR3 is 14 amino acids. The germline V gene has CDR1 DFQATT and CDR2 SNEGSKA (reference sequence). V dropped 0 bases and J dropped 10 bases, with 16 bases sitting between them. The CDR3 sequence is CSARDGRLGYEQFF. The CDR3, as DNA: TGCAGTGCTAGAGATGGGAGGTTGGGCTACGAGCAGTTCTTC.

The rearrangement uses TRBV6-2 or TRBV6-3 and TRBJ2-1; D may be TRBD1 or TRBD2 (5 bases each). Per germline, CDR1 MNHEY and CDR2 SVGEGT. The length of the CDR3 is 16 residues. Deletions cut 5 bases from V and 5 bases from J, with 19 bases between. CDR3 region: CASSLGTVRRDNEQFF. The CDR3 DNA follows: TGTGCCAGCAGTCTAGGGACCGTTCGTCGGGACAATGAGCAGTTCTTC.

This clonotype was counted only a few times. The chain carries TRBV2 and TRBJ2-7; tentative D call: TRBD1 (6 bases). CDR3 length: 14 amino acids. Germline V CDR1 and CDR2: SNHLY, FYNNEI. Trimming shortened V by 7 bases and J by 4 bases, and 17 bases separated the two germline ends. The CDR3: CASTQQGALYEQYF. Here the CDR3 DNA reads TGTGCCAGCACCCAACAGGGTGCACTATACGAGCAGTACTTC.

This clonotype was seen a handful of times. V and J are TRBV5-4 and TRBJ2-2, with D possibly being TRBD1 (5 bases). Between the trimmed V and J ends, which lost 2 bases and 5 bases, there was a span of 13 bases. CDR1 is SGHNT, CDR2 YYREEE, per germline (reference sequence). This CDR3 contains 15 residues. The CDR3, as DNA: TGTGCCAGCAGCTTTCCGGCAGGGTTAACCGGGGAGCTGTTTTTT. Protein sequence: CASSFPAGLTGELFF.

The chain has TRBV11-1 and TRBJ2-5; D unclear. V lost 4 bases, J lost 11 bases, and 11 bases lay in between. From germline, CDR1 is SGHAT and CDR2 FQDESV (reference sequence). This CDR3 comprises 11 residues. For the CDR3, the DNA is TGTGCCAGCAGCTACACCTACAAGCAGTACTTC. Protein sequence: CASSYTYKQYF.

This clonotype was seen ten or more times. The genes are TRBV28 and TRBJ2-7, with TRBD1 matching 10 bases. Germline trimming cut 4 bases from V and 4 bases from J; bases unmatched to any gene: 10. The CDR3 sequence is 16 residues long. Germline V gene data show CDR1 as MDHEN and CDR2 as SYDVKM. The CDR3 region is CASSSPSTGGSYEQYF. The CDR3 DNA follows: TGTGCCAGCAGTTCCCCGTCGACAGGGGGCTCTTACGAGCAGTACTTC. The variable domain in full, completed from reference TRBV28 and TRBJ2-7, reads DVKVTQSSRYLVKRTGEKVFLECVQDMDHENMFWYRQDPGLGLRLIYFSYDVKMKEKGDIPEGYSVSREKKERFSLILESASTNQTSMYLCASSSPSTGGSYEQYFGPGTRLTVT.

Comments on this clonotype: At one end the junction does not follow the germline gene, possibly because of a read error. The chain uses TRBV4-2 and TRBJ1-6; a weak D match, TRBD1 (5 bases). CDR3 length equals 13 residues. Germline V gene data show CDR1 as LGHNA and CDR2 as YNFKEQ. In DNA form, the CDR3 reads TGTGCCAGCAGCCAACCGGACATTTCGTCCCTCCGCTTT. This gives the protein CASSQPDISSLRF.

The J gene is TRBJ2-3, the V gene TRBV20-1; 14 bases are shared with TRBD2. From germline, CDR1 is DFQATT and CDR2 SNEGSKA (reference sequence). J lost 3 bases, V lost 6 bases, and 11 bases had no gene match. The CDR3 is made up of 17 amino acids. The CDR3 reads CSARRLAGGPKTDTQYF. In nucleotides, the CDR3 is TGCAGTGCCCGTAGACTAGCGGGAGGGCCGAAGACAGATACGCAGTATTTT.

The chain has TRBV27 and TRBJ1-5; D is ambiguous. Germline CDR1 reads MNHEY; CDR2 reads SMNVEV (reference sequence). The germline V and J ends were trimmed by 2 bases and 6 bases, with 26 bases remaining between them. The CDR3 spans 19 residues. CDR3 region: CASSLSQGRVLDLGQPQHF. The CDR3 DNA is TGTGCCAGCAGTTTAAGTCAAGGCCGGGTCTTGGATTTAGGTCAGCCCCAGCATTTT.

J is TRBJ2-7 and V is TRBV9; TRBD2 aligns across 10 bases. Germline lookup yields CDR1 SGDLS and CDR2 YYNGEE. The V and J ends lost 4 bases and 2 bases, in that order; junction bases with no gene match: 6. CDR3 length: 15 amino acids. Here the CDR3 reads CASSSGLAATYEQYF. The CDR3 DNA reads TGTGCCAGCAGCTCAGGACTAGCGGCCACCTACGAGCAGTACTTC.

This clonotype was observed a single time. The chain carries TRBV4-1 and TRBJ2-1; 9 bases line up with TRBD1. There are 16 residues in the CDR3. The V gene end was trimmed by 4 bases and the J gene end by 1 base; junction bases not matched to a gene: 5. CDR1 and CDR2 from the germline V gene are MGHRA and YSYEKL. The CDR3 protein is CASSPQTGGSYNEQFF. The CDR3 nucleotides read TGCGCCAGCAGCCCCCAGACAGGGGGGTCCTACAATGAGCAGTTCTTC.

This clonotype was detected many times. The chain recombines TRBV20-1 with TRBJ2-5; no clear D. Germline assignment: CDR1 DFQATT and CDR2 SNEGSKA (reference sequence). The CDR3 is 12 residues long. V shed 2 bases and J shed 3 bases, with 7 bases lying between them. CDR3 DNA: TGCAGTGCTAGATCTGGGGAAGAGACCCAGTACTTC. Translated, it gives CSARSGEETQYF.

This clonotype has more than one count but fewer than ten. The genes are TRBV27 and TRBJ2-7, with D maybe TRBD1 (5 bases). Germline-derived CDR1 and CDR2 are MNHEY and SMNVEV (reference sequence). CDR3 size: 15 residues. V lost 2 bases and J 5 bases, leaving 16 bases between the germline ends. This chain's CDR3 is CASSLRAGIRHEQYF. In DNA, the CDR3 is TGTGCCAGCAGTTTAAGGGCAGGGATCCGCCACGAGCAGTACTTC.

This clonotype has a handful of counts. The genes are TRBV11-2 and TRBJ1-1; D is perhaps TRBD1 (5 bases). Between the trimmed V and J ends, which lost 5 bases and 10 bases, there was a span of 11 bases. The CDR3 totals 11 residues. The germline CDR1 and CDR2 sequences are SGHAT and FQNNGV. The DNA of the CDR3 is TGTGCCAGCAGCCCCGGGGCGCGAGCTTTCTTT. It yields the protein CASSPGARAFF. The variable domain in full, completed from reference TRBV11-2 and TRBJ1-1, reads EAGVAQSPRYKIIEKRQSVAFWCNPISGHATLYWYQQILGQGPKLLIQFQNNGVVDDSQLPKDRFSAERLKGVDSTLKIQPAKLEDSAVYLCASSPGARAFFGQGTRLTVV.

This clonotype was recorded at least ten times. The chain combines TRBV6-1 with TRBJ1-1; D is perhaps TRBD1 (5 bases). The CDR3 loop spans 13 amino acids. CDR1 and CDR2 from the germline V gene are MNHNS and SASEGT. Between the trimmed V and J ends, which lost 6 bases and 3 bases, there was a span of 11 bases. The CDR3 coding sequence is TGTGCCAGCAGAAGGGCAGGGCACACTGAAGCTTTCTTT. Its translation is CASRRAGHTEAFF.